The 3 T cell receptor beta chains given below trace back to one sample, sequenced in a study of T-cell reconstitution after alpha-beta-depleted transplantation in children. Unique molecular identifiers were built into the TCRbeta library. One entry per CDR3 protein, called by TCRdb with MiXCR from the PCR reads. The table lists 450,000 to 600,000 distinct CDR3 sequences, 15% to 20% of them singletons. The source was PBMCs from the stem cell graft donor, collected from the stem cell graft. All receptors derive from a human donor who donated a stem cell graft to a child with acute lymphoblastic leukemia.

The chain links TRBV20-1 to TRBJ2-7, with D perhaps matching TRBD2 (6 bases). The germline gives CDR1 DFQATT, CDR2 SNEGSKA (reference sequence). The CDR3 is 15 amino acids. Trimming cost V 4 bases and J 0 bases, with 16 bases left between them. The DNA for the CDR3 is TGCAGTGCTACGGAGCGGGCGGAATTCTCCTACGAGCAGTACTTC. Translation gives CSATERAEFSYEQYF.

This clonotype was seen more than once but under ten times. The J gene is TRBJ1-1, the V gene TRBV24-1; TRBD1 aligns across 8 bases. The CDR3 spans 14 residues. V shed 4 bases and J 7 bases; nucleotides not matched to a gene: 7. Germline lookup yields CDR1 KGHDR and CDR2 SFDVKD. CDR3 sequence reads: CATSEPDRGGEAFF. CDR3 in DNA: TGTGCCACCAGTGAACCAGACAGGGGTGGTGAAGCTTTCTTT.

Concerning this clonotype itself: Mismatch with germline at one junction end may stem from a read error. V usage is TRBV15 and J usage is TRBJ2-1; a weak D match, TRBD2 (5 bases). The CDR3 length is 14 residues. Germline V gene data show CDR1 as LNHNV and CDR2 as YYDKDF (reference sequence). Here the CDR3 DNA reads TGTGCCACCAGCGGAGACGGGGTGCGCAATGAGCAGTTCTTC. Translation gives CATSGDGVRNEQFF.